This T cell receptor beta chain was obtained from a study of blood T cells in healthy people across ages. CDR1 is LGHNA and CDR2 is YNFKEQ in the germline V gene. V shed 0 bases and J 7 bases; nucleotides not matched to a gene: 6. CDR3 size: 15 residues. Primers used in a second PCR of roughly 6 to 11 cycles were a sample-barcoded 5' primer and a J-beta primer mix. One entry per CDR3 protein results from TCRdb running MiXCR on the 5' RACE reads. The sample includes 800,000 or so distinct CDR3 sequences, roughly 25% seen only once; the top ten take under 4.5%. A further study also used this sample, focusing on T cells of mothers and their children. That source adds: From each mother came over 9.5 million TCR beta CDR3 reads, and from each child came some 3.2 million.

The sequence derives from a boy between 5 and 17 years old in good health. The source material was blood. The chain uses TRBV4-2 and TRBJ2-4; 7 positions match TRBD2. CDR3 nucleotides: TGTGCCAGCAGCCAAGATACGGGGGGTTCGAACATTCAGTACTTC. Amino acids: CASSQDTGGSNIQYF.